This T cell receptor beta chain is drawn from a study of T-cell reconstitution after alpha-beta-depleted transplantation in children. V lost 5 bases and J lost 0, with 13 bases in between. Germline lookup yields CDR1 SGHTA and CDR2 FQGNSA. The CDR3 totals 15 residues. At least ten counts were recorded for this clonotype. The TCRbeta library was prepared with unique molecular identifiers. One entry per CDR3 protein, called by TCRdb with MiXCR from the PCR reads. The data contain 250,000 to 300,000 distinct CDR3 sequences, under 14% of them seen just once; the ten biggest clones take up less than 25%. The chain carries TRBV7-2 and TRBJ2-5; D possibly corresponds to TRBD1 (6 bases). The TCR was taken from a male patient between 2 and 10 years old who had a stem cell transplant for chronic granulomatous disease, so the T cells may come from the graft donor. Sequenced material: peripheral blood, taken 180 days after TCRalphabeta/CD19-depleted stem cell transplant. CDR3 sequence: CASSPQGWYQETQYF. The CDR3 nucleotides read TGTGCCAGCAGCCCCCAGGGGTGGTACCAAGAGACCCAGTACTTC.